The next 21 T cell receptor beta chains were all read from a single sample in a study of blood T cell repertoires in COVID-19. Some clones are missing from TCRdb's copy, which holds only in-frame ones; the method was immunoSEQ multiplex PCR. Counted here are about 170,000 clones, 74% occurring once; the ten biggest clones make up less than 3%. The specimen was peripheral blood. These TCRs come from an elderly woman with acute or convalescent COVID-19.

The gene calls are TRBV19 and TRBJ2-1; TRBD2 might be the D (5 bases). This CDR3 contains 14 residues. CDR1 and CDR2 (germline): LNHDA, SQIVND (reference sequence). Trimming took 1 base from V and 10 from J, leaving 14 bases between them. CDR3 bases: TGTGCCAGTAGTATAGTTTCCGTTGGCGGGGAGCAGTTCTTC. This sequence encodes CASSIVSVGGEQFF.

The CDR3 spells CASSLDRGNEQFF. In DNA form, the CDR3 reads TGCGCCAGCAGCTTGGACAGGGGAAATGAGCAGTTCTTC. V gene TRBV5-1 combines with J gene TRBJ2-1, with 7 bases fitting TRBD1. With 0 bases clipped from V and 7 bases from J, the junction kept 1 base outside the gene matches. Germline V CDR1 and CDR2: SGHRS, YFSETQ. The CDR3 has 13 amino acids.

The J gene is TRBJ1-1, the V gene TRBV2, with D unclear. The CDR3 totals 11 residues. Germline V gives CDR1 SNHLY, CDR2 FYNNEI. Trimming removed 6 bases at V and 5 bases at J, with 7 bases between. CDR3 nucleotide sequence: TGTGCCAGCAGCGGACTGACTGAAGCTTTCTTT. Amino acid sequence: CASSGLTEAFF.

This clone was observed once. The V and J genes are TRBV30 and TRBJ2-2; 8 positions match TRBD1. The CDR3 sequence is 14 residues long. With V trimmed by 0 bases and J by 7 bases, 4 bases remained unmatched. Germline V gene sequence: CDR1 GTSNPN, CDR2 SVGIG (reference sequence). The CDR3 DNA is TGTGCCTGGAGTGTAAACAGGGGGGACGGGGAGCTGTTTTTT. As protein: CAWSVNRGDGELFF.

This clone was observed a few times. The chain has TRBV7-3 and TRBJ2-2; tentative D call: TRBD2 (7 bases). CDR3 length equals 17 residues. CDR1 and CDR2 (germline): SGHTA, FQGTGA. The V and J ends lost 2 bases and 6 bases respectively, with 19 bases between them. DNA of the CDR3: TGTGCCAGCAGCTTATTTGGGCAGGGGAGCGGGGCCGGGGAGCTGTTTTTT. This sequence encodes CASSLFGQGSGAGELFF.

This sequence joins TRBV27 and TRBJ2-2; 11 positions match TRBD2. This CDR3 has 15 residues. Germline CDR1 reads MNHEY; CDR2 reads SMNVEV (reference sequence). Trimming cost V 3 bases and J 5 bases; bases outside gene matches: 2. The CDR3 nucleotides read TGTGCCAGCAGTTTGACTAGCGGGACGACCGGGGAGCTGTTTTTT. This translates into CASSLTSGTTGELFF.

This rearrangement joins TRBV9 to TRBJ2-3; TRBD1 aligns across 7 bases. V was clipped by 4 bases and J by 2 bases; unmatched bases: 10. The CDR3 loop spans 16 amino acids. The V gene's germline CDR1 is SGDLS and CDR2 YYNGEE. The CDR3 DNA is TGTGCCAGCAGCCCCCAGGGACAGCAAAACACAGATACGCAGTATTTT. Its translation: CASSPQGQQNTDTQYF.

This chain uses TRBV6-5 with TRBJ1-6; D possibly corresponds to TRBD1 (6 bases). Germline values: CDR1 MNHEY, CDR2 SVGAGI. V lost 5 bases, J lost 7 bases, and 15 bases lay in between. This CDR3 is built from 15 residues. The CDR3 protein is CASSINRDGNSPLHF. The DNA of the CDR3 is TGTGCCAGCAGTATAAACAGGGACGGGAATTCACCCCTCCACTTT.

The chain employs TRBV12-3 or TRBV12-4 and TRBJ1-1, with TRBD1 matching 8 bases. J lost 6 bases, V lost 7 bases, and 7 bases had no gene match. This CDR3 comprises 13 residues. CDR3 sequence: CASIQTGVPEAFF. The CDR3 bases are TGTGCCAGCATTCAGACAGGGGTGCCTGAAGCTTTCTTT.

This chain joins TRBV5-1 and TRBJ2-1, with 8 bases matching TRBD2. The CDR3 sequence is 15 residues long. The germline V gene encodes CDR1 SGHRS and CDR2 YFSETQ. Unmatched junction bases numbered 11, after V lost 4 bases and J lost 8 bases. The CDR3: CASSDDPWREDEQFF. The DNA for the CDR3 is TGCGCCAGCAGCGACGACCCGTGGCGGGAGGATGAGCAGTTCTTC.

The chain combines TRBV6-4 with TRBJ2-3, with D possibly matching TRBD2 (5 bases). CDR3 length equals 16 residues. Germline assignment: CDR1 MRHNA and CDR2 SNTAGT. V lost 1 base and J 0 bases, leaving 11 bases between the germline ends. CDR3 amino acids: CASSDFGRTSTDTQYF. DNA of the CDR3: TGTGCCAGCAGTGACTTTGGGCGGACTAGCACAGATACGCAGTATTTT.

V gene TRBV2 combines with J gene TRBJ2-5; D is unclear. The germline V and J ends were trimmed by 5 bases and 4 bases, with 17 bases remaining between them. Germline loops: CDR1 SNHLY, CDR2 FYNNEI. CDR3 length: 15 residues. The CDR3 reads CASSLTRLTRETQYF. The CDR3 DNA reads TGTGCCAGCAGTCTCACCCGACTGACCCGAGAGACCCAGTACTTC.

This chain uses TRBV28 with TRBJ1-2; D call uncertain. The CDR3 loop spans 12 amino acids. Trimming cost V 10 bases and J 4 bases, with 13 bases left between them. The germline V gene encodes CDR1 MDHEN and CDR2 SYDVKM. CDR3 amino acids: CATEPEGYGYTF. As DNA, the CDR3 is TGTGCCACCGAGCCCGAGGGCTATGGCTACACCTTC.

This chain connects TRBV5-5 to TRBJ2-2; 9 nucleotides line up with TRBD2. The CDR3 contains 16 residues. The ends lost 3 bases at V and 5 bases at J; junction bases unmatched: 8. From germline, CDR1 is SGHKS and CDR2 YYEKEE (reference sequence). The CDR3 here is CASSSGASGITGELFF. The CDR3 DNA is TGTGCCAGCAGCTCCGGGGCTAGCGGGATTACCGGGGAGCTGTTTTTT.

In DNA, the CDR3 is TGTGCCAGCAGTTTTTCCCGCCGGCGGTTGATGAACACTGAAGCTTTCTTT. Protein sequence: CASSFSRRRLMNTEAFF. The rearrangement links TRBV27 to TRBJ1-1; unclear D gene. With 3 bases removed from V and 0 bases from J, the gap between germline ends came to 17 bases. This CDR3 has 17 residues. In germline, CDR1 is MNHEY, CDR2 SMNVEV (reference sequence).

This rearrangement joins TRBV7-9 to TRBJ2-5, with D maybe TRBD2 (5 bases). Trimming stripped 7 bases from V and 0 bases from J, with 18 bases between. The germline V gene has CDR1 SEHNR and CDR2 FQNEAQ (reference sequence). The CDR3 is 16 residues long. For the CDR3, the DNA is TGTGCCAGCACCCCCTCCGGCGGGCTGAACCAAGAGACCCAGTACTTC. Its translation: CASTPSGGLNQETQYF.

This rearrangement joins TRBV7-9 to TRBJ1-4; TRBD1 aligns across 8 bases. This CDR3 comprises 15 residues. Trimming cost V 8 bases and J 8 bases; bases outside gene matches: 13. The germline V gene encodes CDR1 SEHNR and CDR2 FQNEAQ (reference sequence). The CDR3 loop is CASASGGKSEEKLFF. The CDR3 DNA follows: TGTGCCAGCGCGTCAGGGGGCAAGTCGGAAGAAAAACTGTTTTTT.

This clone came up a few times. This chain links TRBV11-2 with TRBJ2-2, with a possible D match to TRBD2 (6 bases). Trimming took 7 bases from V and 9 from J, leaving 18 bases between them. Germline V gene sequence: CDR1 SGHAT, CDR2 FQNNGV. CDR3 length: 14 amino acids. The CDR3 sequence: CASTIRAGNRELFF. CDR3 sequence (DNA): TGTGCCAGCACTATAAGGGCGGGAAACCGGGAGCTGTTTTTT.

This chain links TRBV27 with TRBJ2-1; 7 positions match TRBD1. CDR3 length: 14 amino acids. The V gene end was trimmed by 5 bases and the J gene end by 5 bases; junction bases not matched to a gene: 6. The germline V gene has CDR1 MNHEY and CDR2 SMNVEV (reference sequence). The CDR3, as DNA: TGTGCCAGCAGTGGTCAGGGGGTACACAATGAGCAGTTCTTC. Protein: CASSGQGVHNEQFF.

V and J are TRBV6-5 and TRBJ1-5; 9 bases agree with TRBD1. V dropped 6 bases and J dropped 7; count of bases not matched to a gene: 7. The CDR3 is 14 residues long. Germline CDR1 is MNHEY and CDR2 is SVGAGI. The CDR3 loop reads CASRTGQGQQPQHF. The CDR3 DNA sequence: TGTGCCAGCAGGACGGGACAGGGACAACAGCCCCAGCATTTT.

This chain uses TRBV1 with TRBJ2-1; no DNA check was done on the table's D call, TRBD2. TRBV1 is a recognized pseudogene. CDR3 length equals 14 residues. The CDR3 DNA is TGCACCAGCAGACATCCGGGACTAATTTACGAGCAGTTCTTC. Its protein is CTSRHPGLIYEQFF.